The clone carrying this T cell receptor beta chain was counted at least ten times. The antigen remains undetermined. This entry comes from a study of CD8 T cells in ankylosing spondylitis. Quantitative 5'-RACE with molecular barcodes was used to make the TCR beta libraries. TCRdb re-analysed the 5' RACE reads in MiXCR, keeping a single row per CDR3 protein. The table has about 240,000 distinct CDR3 sequences, around 9.2% seen once. Notes on the study in general: The disease-linked clones had a CD8+ phenotype and low blood frequencies.

Between the trimmed V and J ends, which lost 6 bases and 1 base, there was a span of 15 bases. Germline V gene sequence: CDR1 DFQATT, CDR2 SNEGSKA (reference sequence). The CDR3 is made up of 14 amino acids. Source material: blood, either unsorted or a sorted T cell fraction (not recorded which). V and J are TRBV20-1 and TRBJ2-5; D is perhaps TRBD2 (7 bases). The receptor was isolated from a male donor with ankylosing spondylitis or in good health (not recorded which). CDR3 residues: CSAPKGGTQETQYF. DNA for the CDR3: TGCAGTGCCCCGAAGGGGGGGACCCAAGAGACCCAGTACTTC.